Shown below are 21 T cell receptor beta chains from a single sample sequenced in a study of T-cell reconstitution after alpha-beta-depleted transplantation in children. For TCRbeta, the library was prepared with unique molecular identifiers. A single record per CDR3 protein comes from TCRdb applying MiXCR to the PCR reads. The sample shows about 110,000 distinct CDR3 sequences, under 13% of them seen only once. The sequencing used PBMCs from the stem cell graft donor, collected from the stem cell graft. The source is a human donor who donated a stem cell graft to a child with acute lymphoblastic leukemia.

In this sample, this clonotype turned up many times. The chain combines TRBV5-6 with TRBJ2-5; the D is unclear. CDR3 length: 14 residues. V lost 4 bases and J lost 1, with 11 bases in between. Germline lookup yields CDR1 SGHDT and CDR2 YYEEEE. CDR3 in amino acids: CASSIHNTQETQYF. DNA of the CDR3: TGTGCCAGCAGCATCCACAACACCCAAGAGACCCAGTACTTC. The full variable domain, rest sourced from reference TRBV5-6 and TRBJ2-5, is DAGVTQSPTHLIKTRGQQVTLRCSPKSGHDTVSWYQQALGQGPQFIFQYYEEEERQRGNFPDRFSGHQFPNYSSELNVNALLLGDSALYLCASSIHNTQETQYFGPGTRLLVL.

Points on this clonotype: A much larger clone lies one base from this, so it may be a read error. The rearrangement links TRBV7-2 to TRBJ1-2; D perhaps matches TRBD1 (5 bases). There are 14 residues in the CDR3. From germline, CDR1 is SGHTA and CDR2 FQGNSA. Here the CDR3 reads CAISSTGGRYGYTF. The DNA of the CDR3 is TGTGCCATCAGCTCTACCGGGGGACGCTATGGCTACACCTTC.

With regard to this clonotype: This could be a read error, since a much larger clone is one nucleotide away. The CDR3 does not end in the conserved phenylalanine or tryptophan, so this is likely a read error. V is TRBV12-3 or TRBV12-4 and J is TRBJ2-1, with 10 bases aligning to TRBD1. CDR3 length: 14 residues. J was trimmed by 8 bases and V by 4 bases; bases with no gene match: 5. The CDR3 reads CASSSGQGVDEQFL. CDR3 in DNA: TGTGCCAGCAGTTCCGGACAGGGGGTAGATGAGCAGTTCTTA.

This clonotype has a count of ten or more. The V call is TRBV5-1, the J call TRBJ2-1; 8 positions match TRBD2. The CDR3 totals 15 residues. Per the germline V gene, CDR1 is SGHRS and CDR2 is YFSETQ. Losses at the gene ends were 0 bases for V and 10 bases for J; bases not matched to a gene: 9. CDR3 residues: CASSLAAGSSGEQFF. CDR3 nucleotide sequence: TGCGCCAGCAGCTTGGCCGCGGGATCTAGCGGGGAGCAGTTCTTC.

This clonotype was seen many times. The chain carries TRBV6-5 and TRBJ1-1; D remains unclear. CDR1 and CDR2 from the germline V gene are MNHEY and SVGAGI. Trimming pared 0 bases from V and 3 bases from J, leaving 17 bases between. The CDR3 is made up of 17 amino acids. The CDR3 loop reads CASSYSPLGRGYTEAFF. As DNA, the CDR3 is TGTGCCAGCAGTTACTCACCCCTCGGACGCGGGTACACTGAAGCTTTCTTT.

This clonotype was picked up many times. The CDR3 is CASSNPPRGQETQYF. The CDR3 DNA sequence: TGTGCCAGCAGCAACCCTCCCCGGGGCCAAGAGACCCAGTACTTC. This chain joins TRBV5-5 and TRBJ2-5; the D gene is possibly TRBD2 (5 bases). Germline CDR1 and CDR2: SGHKS and YYEKEE (reference sequence). This CDR3 comprises 15 residues. Trimming took off 4 bases at V and 1 base at J, with 14 bases between the two ends.

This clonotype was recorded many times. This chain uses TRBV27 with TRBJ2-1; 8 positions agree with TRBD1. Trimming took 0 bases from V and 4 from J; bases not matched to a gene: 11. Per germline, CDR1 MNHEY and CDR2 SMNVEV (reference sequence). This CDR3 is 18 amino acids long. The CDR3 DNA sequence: TGTGCCAGCAGTTTATCCCCGTTCAGGGGGCAAGCTTACAATGAGCAGTTCTTC. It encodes CASSLSPFRGQAYNEQFF.

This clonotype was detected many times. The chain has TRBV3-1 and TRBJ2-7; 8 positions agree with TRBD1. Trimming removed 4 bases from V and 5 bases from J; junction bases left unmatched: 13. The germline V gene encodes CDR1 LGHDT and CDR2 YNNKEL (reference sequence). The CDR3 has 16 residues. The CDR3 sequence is CASSRGSSDRVDEQYF. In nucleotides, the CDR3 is TGTGCCAGCAGCCGCGGATCCTCGGACAGGGTCGACGAGCAGTACTTC.

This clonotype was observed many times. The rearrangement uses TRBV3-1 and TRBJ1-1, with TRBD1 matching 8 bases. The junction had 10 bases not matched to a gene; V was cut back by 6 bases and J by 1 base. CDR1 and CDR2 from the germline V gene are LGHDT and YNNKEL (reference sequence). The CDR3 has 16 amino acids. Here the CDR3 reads CASSSRTGNPNTEAFF. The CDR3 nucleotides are TGTGCCAGCAGTTCCAGGACAGGGAACCCGAACACTGAAGCTTTCTTT.

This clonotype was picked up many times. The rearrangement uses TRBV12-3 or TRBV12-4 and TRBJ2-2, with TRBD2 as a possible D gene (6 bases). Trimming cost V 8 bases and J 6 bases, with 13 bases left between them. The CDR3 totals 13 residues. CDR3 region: CASLHGGAGELFF. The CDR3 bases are TGTGCCAGCCTACACGGGGGAGCCGGGGAGCTGTTTTTT.

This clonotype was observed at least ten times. CDR3 nucleotide sequence: TGCAGTGCTAGGTCAGGGGGCGCGTTAAATCAGCCCCAGCATTTT. Residues: CSARSGGALNQPQHF. V usage is TRBV20-1 and J usage is TRBJ1-5, with TRBD1 identical over 8 bases. The CDR3 has 15 residues. Germline CDR1 reads DFQATT; CDR2 reads SNEGSKA (reference sequence). Germline trimming cut 3 bases from V and 4 bases from J; bases unmatched to any gene: 8.

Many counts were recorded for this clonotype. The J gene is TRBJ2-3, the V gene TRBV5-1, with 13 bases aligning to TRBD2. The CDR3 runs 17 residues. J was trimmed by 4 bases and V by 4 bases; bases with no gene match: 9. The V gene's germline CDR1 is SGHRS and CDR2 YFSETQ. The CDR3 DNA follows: TGCGCCAGCAGCCACCAACTAGCGGGGGGGCAGTCAGATACGCAGTATTTT. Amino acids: CASSHQLAGGQSDTQYF. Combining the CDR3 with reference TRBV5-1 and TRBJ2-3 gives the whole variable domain KAGVTQTPRYLIKTRGQQVTLSCSPISGHRSVSWYQQTPGQGLQFLFEYFSETQRNKGNFPGRFSGRQFSNSRSEMNVSTLELGDSALYLCASSHQLAGGQSDTQYFGPGTRLTVL.

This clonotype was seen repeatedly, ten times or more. This chain's CDR3 is CSASSLFFHEQYF. The CDR3 DNA reads TGCAGTGCTAGTTCCCTGTTCTTCCACGAGCAGTACTTC. J is TRBJ2-7 and V is TRBV20-1; D is uncertain. The germline gives CDR1 DFQATT, CDR2 SNEGSKA (reference sequence). Trimming stripped 3 bases from V and 5 bases from J, with 14 bases between. This CDR3 comprises 13 residues.

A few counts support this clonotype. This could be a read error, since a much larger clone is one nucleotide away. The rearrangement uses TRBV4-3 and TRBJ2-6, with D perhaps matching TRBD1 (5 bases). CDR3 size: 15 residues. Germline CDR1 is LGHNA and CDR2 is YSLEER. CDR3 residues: CASSQDRAGANGLTF. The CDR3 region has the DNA TGCGCCAGCAGCCAAGACAGGGCTGGGGCCAACGGCCTGACTTTC.

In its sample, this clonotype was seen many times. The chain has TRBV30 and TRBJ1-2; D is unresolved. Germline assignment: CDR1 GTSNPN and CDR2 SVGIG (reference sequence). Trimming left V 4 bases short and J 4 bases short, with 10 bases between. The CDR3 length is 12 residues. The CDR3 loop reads CAWNGPGYGYTF. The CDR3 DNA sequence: TGTGCCTGGAACGGACCGGGCTATGGCTACACCTTC. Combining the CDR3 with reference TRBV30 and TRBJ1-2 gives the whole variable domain SQTIHQWPATLVQPVGSPLSLECTVEGTSNPNLYWYRQAAGRGLQLLFYSVGIGQISSEVPQNLSASRPQDRQFILSSKKLLLSDSGFYLCAWNGPGYGYTFGSGTRLTVV.

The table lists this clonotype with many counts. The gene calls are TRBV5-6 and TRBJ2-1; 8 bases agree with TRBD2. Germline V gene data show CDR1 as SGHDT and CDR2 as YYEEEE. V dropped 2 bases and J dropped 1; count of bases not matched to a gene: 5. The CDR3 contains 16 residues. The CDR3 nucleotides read TGTGCCAGCAGCTTTCGGGGGGGGAGGTCCTACAATGAGCAGTTCTTC. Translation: CASSFRGGRSYNEQFF.

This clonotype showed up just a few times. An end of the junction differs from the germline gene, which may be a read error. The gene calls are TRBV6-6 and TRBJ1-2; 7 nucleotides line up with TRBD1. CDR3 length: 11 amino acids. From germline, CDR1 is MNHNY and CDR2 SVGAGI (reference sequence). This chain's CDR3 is CASSSSGGSDF. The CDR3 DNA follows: TGTGCCAGCAGTTCGTCAGGGGGTTCGGACTTC.

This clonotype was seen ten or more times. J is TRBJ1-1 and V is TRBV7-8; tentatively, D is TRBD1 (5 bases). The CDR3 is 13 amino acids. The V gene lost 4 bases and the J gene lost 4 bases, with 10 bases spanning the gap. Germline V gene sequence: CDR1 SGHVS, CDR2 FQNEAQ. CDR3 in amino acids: CASSSRGTTEAFF. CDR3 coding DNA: TGTGCCAGCAGCTCAAGGGGTACCACTGAAGCTTTCTTT.

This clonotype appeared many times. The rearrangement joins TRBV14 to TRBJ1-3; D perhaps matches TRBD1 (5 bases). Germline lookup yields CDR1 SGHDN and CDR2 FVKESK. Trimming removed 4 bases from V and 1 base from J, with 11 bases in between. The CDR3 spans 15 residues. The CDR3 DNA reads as TGTGCCAGCAGCCTTACTTCAGGGTCTGGAAACACCATATATTTT. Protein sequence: CASSLTSGSGNTIYF. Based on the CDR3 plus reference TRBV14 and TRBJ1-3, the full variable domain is EAGVTQFPSHSVIEKGQTVTLRCDPISGHDNLYWYRRVMGKEIKFLLHFVKESKQDESGMPNNRFLAERTGGTYSTLKVQPAELEDSGVYFCASSLTSGSGNTIYFGEGSWLTVV.

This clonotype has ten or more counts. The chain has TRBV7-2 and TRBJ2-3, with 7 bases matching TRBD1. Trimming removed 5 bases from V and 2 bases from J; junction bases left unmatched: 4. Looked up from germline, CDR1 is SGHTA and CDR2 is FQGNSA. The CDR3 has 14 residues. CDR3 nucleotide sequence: TGTGCCAGCAGCACAGGGGCTTTCACAGATACGCAGTATTTT. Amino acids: CASSTGAFTDTQYF.

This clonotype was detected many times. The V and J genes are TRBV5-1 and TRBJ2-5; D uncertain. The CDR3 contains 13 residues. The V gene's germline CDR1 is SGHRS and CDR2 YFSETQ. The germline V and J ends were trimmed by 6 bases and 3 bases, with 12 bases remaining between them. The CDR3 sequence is CASTSGSEETQYF. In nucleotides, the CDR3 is TGCGCCAGCACGAGTGGGTCGGAAGAGACCCAGTACTTC. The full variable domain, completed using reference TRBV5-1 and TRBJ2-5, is KAGVTQTPRYLIKTRGQQVTLSCSPISGHRSVSWYQQTPGQGLQFLFEYFSETQRNKGNFPGRFSGRQFSNSRSEMNVSTLELGDSALYLCASTSGSEETQYFGPGTRLLVL.